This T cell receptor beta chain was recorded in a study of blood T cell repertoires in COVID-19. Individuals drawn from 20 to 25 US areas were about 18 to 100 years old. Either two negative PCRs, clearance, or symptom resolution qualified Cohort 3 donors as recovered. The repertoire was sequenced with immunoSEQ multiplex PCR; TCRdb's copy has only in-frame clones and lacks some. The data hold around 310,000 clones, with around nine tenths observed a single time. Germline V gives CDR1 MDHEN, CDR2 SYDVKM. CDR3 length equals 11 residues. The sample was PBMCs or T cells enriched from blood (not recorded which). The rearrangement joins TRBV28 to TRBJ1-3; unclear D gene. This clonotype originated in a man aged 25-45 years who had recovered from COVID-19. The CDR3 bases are TGTGCAGCGGGGACTGGAAACACCATATATTTT. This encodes CAAGTGNTIYF. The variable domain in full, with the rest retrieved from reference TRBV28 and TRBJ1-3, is DVKVTQSSRYLVKRTGEKVFLECVQDMDHENMFWYRQDPGLGLRLIYFSYDVKMKEKGDIPEGYSVSREKKERFSLILESASTNQTSMYLCAAGTGNTIYFGEGSWLTVV.